This paragraph reports one T cell receptor (beta chain). The data belong to a study of T cells expressing NK-cell markers. TCRdb reprocessed the 5' RACE reads and keeps a single row for each CDR3 protein, giving no DNA. The clone table shows roughly 390,000 distinct CDR3 sequences, with the ten largest holding around a tenth. Germline CDR1 SQVTM, CDR2 ANQGSEA. This CDR3 region has 16 residues. The rearrangement joins TRBV29-1 to TRBJ1-1. Sequenced material: blood T cells: a sorted CD56 or NKG2C T cell subset, CD4+ or CD8+ T cells, or bulk PBMC T cells (not recorded which). The TCR comes from a woman between 45 and 60 years old in good health. This CDR3 is CSVGLLNRRPNTEAFF.